These 19 T cell receptor beta chains originate from one sample sequenced in a study of blood T cell repertoires in COVID-19. Libraries were prepared by immunoSEQ multiplex PCR; TCRdb keeps only in-frame clonotypes and omits some of them. The table includes approximately 100,000 clones, 91% detected once. The sample was peripheral blood. The source is a man in his sixties with acute or convalescent COVID-19.

The gene calls are TRBV24-1 and TRBJ2-1; 10 nucleotides line up with TRBD2. The V gene's germline CDR1 is KGHDR and CDR2 SFDVKD. V gave up 9 bases and J gave up 7 bases; unmatched junction bases: 14. There are 16 residues in the CDR3. CDR3 residues: CATSRSPSGSQNEQFF. The CDR3 DNA reads as TGTGCCACCTCACGGTCTCCTAGCGGGAGTCAAAATGAGCAGTTCTTC.

The V and J genes are TRBV12-3 or TRBV12-4 and TRBJ2-1; D is uncertain. This CDR3 has 13 amino acids. V lost 1 base and J lost 9, with 10 bases in between. In DNA form, the CDR3 reads TGTGCCAGCAGTTTAGTTTTAGGAGTTGAGCAGTTCTTC. As protein: CASSLVLGVEQFF.

This clone was recorded a few times. The chain couples TRBV6-5 to TRBJ1-2; the D is unclear. Trimming pared 3 bases from V and 4 bases from J, leaving 9 bases between. Germline V gene lookup returns CDR1 MNHEY and CDR2 SVGAGI. The CDR3 consists of 13 residues. Written as DNA, the CDR3 is TGTGCCAGCAGTTATGAGGGAACCTATGGCTACACCTTC. As protein: CASSYEGTYGYTF.

CDR3 bases: TGTGCCAGCAGCCTTGAAATGATACCCGGTGAAGCTTTCTTT. Its protein product is CASSLEMIPGEAFF. The chain joins TRBV3-1 (or the pseudogene TRBV3-2) to TRBJ1-1; D is unresolved. Germline-derived CDR1 and CDR2 are LGHDT and YNNKEL (reference sequence). The CDR3 is made up of 14 amino acids. Trimming shortened V by 4 bases and J by 7 bases, and 16 bases separated the two germline ends.

This clone occurred once. The chain links TRBV24-1 to TRBJ1-4; D ambiguous. CDR1 is KGHDR and CDR2 is SFDVKD in the germline V gene. Trimming pared 4 bases from V and 10 bases from J, leaving 12 bases between. This CDR3 comprises 13 residues. In DNA, the CDR3 is TGTGCCACCAGTGACCTTATAACACGAAAACTGTTTTTT. Translating gives CATSDLITRKLFF.

This chain links TRBV18 with TRBJ1-6, with 10 bases fitting TRBD1. J lost 8 bases, V lost 2 bases, and 3 bases had no gene match. Germline V CDR1 and CDR2: KGHSH, LQKENI. This CDR3 is built from 15 residues. The CDR3 protein is CASSPGQGGDSPLHF. The CDR3 region has the DNA TGTGCCAGCTCACCAGGACAGGGGGGGGATTCACCCCTCCACTTT.

V and J are TRBV5-1 and TRBJ1-4, with D hard to call. The V gene's germline CDR1 is SGHRS and CDR2 YFSETQ. The length of the CDR3 is 14 residues. Trimming removed 4 bases from V and 4 bases from J, with 11 bases in between. The CDR3 spells CASSRGGLNEKLFF. CDR3 in DNA: TGCGCCAGCAGCCGTGGAGGCCTTAATGAAAAACTGTTTTTT.

The chain employs TRBV5-8 and TRBJ2-3; TRBD2 aligns across 10 bases. Trimming removed 4 bases from V and 3 bases from J; junction bases left unmatched: 8. Germline assignment: CDR1 SGHTS and CDR2 YDEGEE. The CDR3 consists of 16 residues. The CDR3 DNA reads TGTGCCAGCAGCACCCAGCGGGAGGGCCTAACAGATACGCAGTATTTT. Residues: CASSTQREGLTDTQYF.

The rearrangement uses TRBV10-3 and TRBJ2-6; D may be TRBD2 (6 bases). Germline CDR1 and CDR2: ENHRY and SYGVKD. The CDR3 length is 15 residues. V was pared by 7 bases and J by 2 bases, with 12 bases between. DNA for the CDR3: TGTGCCATCACGGGGGTCGCTCCTGGGGCCAACGTCCTGACTTTC. Translation: CAITGVAPGANVLTF.

This clone was recorded a few times. The chain carries TRBV2 and TRBJ2-7; 8 bases are a match to TRBD1. V lost 5 bases, J lost 3 bases, and 6 bases stayed unmatched. The CDR3 is 14 residues long. Germline lookup yields CDR1 SNHLY and CDR2 FYNNEI. The CDR3 nucleotides read TGTGCCAGCAGTTTAGGACAGGGAGGCTACGAGCAGTACTTC. This sequence encodes CASSLGQGGYEQYF. The entire variable domain, with the rest obtained from reference TRBV2 and TRBJ2-7, is as follows: EPEVTQTPSHQVTQMGQEVILRCVPISNHLYFYWYRQILGQKVEFLVSFYNNEISEKSEIFDDQFSVERPDGSNFTLKIRSTKLEDSAMYFCASSLGQGGYEQYFGPGTRLTVT.

The chain uses TRBV5-4 and TRBJ2-2, with 9 positions matching TRBD1. Germline CDR1 is SGHNT and CDR2 is YYREEE (reference sequence). The V and J ends lost 4 bases and 4 bases, in that order; junction bases with no gene match: 2. The CDR3 is 14 amino acids. The CDR3: CASSQDRGTGELFF. Written as DNA, the CDR3 is TGTGCCAGCAGCCAGGACAGGGGCACCGGGGAGCTGTTTTTT.

The chain uses TRBV7-8 and TRBJ1-3; the match to TRBD1 covers 7 bases. The V segment lost 2 bases and the J segment 2 bases; nucleotides outside the gene matches: 9. CDR1 and CDR2 (germline): SGHVS, FQNEAQ. The CDR3 is made up of 17 amino acids. The CDR3 DNA reads TGTGCCAGCAGCTTACTCCACAGGGGAGATGCTGGAAACACCATATATTTT. Translated, it gives CASSLLHRGDAGNTIYF.

The V and J genes are TRBV3-1 (or the pseudogene TRBV3-2) and TRBJ2-2; 15 bases fit TRBD2. CDR3 length: 18 residues. Per germline, CDR1 LGHDT and CDR2 YNNKEL (reference sequence). J lost 5 bases, V lost 4 bases, and 8 bases had no gene match. CDR3 loop: CASSLRTSGRAGTGELFF. CDR3 nucleotide sequence: TGTGCCAGCAGCCTCCGGACTAGCGGGAGGGCCGGGACCGGGGAGCTGTTTTTT.

The chain links TRBV7-2 to TRBJ2-3; D possibly corresponds to TRBD2 (6 bases). Trimming took 6 bases from V and 0 from J, leaving 10 bases between them. Germline CDR1 and CDR2: SGHTA and FQGNSA. The CDR3 runs to 14 residues. In DNA form, the CDR3 reads TGTGCCAGCAGATCTGGGACTAGCACAGATACGCAGTATTTT. Protein sequence: CASRSGTSTDTQYF.

V is TRBV3-1 (or the pseudogene TRBV3-2) and J is TRBJ2-1; TRBD2 agrees at 10 bases. Germline values: CDR1 LGHDT, CDR2 YNNKEL (reference sequence). This CDR3 is built from 14 residues. V dropped 0 bases and J dropped 13; count of bases not matched to a gene: 6. CDR3 in amino acids: CASSQEPSGSIQFF. CDR3 DNA sequence: TGTGCCAGCAGCCAAGAGCCTAGCGGGAGTATCCAGTTCTTC.

The V gene is TRBV18, the J gene TRBJ1-2; TRBD1 matches 9 bases. CDR3 length: 14 residues. V trimming: 4 bases; J trimming: 6 bases; junction bases outside the gene matches: 6. Germline values: CDR1 KGHSH, CDR2 LQKENI. As DNA, the CDR3 is TGTGCCAGCTCACAGGGACAGGGTTTCGATGGCTACACCTTC. The encoded protein is CASSQGQGFDGYTF.

The J gene is TRBJ1-6, the V gene TRBV2; weak D call: TRBD1 (6 bases). This CDR3 contains 15 residues. Between the trimmed V and J ends, which lost 7 bases and 6 bases, there was a span of 16 bases. Germline CDR1 is SNHLY and CDR2 is FYNNEI. Here the CDR3 DNA reads TGTGCCAGCACCGAGACCAGGGGTACTAATTCACCCCTCCACTTT. Its protein product is CASTETRGTNSPLHF.

The J gene is TRBJ2-1, the V gene TRBV11-3; 13 bases map to TRBD2. The V gene end was trimmed by 1 base and the J gene end by 9 bases; junction bases not matched to a gene: 9. There are 17 residues in the CDR3. Germline CDR1 is SGHNT and CDR2 is YENEEA. CDR3 bases: TGTGCCAGCAGCTTAGTAATAGGGACTAGCGGGATGGGTGAGCAGTTCTTC. Amino acids: CASSLVIGTSGMGEQFF.

V and J are TRBV6-5 and TRBJ1-5; 7 positions agree with TRBD1. In germline, CDR1 is MNHEY, CDR2 SVGAGI. The CDR3 runs to 15 residues. V gave up 5 bases and J gave up 7 bases; unmatched junction bases: 11. As DNA, the CDR3 is TGTGCCAGCAGTACCATGGACAGGACGAGCCAGCCCCAGCATTTT. Amino acids: CASSTMDRTSQPQHF.